This record looks at one T cell receptor (beta chain) sequence and its context. CDR1 and CDR2 from the germline V gene are LNHDA and SQIVND (reference sequence). V was clipped by 3 bases and J by 2 bases; unmatched bases: 6. This CDR3 has 15 amino acids. This entry belongs to a study of blood T cell repertoires in COVID-19. Study details: Material from acute and convalescent COVID-19 was sourced from the United States, Italy and Spain. T cells, B-cell-depleted T cells, or PBMCs supplied cDNA or gDNA.

Per the study methods: Researchers report that nucleated cell counts were estimated from reference gene primer amplification. This table comes from immunoSEQ multiplex PCR, and its TCRdb copy is limited to in-frame clones, with some not included. V and J calls and clone size are copied from that table; D and trimming were computed from the DNA. The sample lists about 190,000 clones; around 90% were seen once. This receptor was obtained from a middle-aged man with acute or convalescent COVID-19. The sample comprised peripheral blood. J is TRBJ1-2 and V is TRBV19, with 7 bases that match TRBD1. The chain's CDR3 is CASSIGGGGNYGYTF. The CDR3 DNA follows: TGTGCCAGTAGTATCGGCGGAGGGGGCAACTATGGCTACACCTTC.